These 8 T cell receptor beta chains came from one sample sequenced in a study of T cell responses to AZD1222 COVID-19 vaccine. Sequencing was performed with immunoSEQ multiplex PCR; in TCRdb, only in-frame clones are kept and a portion is missing. The repertoire holds under 150,000 clones, with 80% to 95% as singletons. The material sequenced was peripheral blood, taken on day 0 of AZD1222 vaccination. These receptors came from an adult in good health.

The genes are TRBV20-1 and TRBJ1-2; no definite D call. The CDR3 consists of 11 residues. V gave up 3 bases and J gave up 3 bases, with 5 bases separating them. CDR1 is DFQATT, CDR2 SNEGSKA, per germline (reference sequence). The CDR3: CSARGYYGYTF. For the CDR3, the DNA is TGCAGTGCTAGGGGCTACTATGGCTACACCTTC.

This chain joins TRBV3-1 (or the pseudogene TRBV3-2) and TRBJ2-2; the D gene is possibly TRBD1 (6 bases). This CDR3 is 17 amino acids long. The V gene's germline CDR1 is LGHDT and CDR2 YNNKEL (reference sequence). The V gene lost 3 bases and the J gene lost 4 bases, with 18 bases spanning the gap. For the CDR3, the DNA is TGTGCCAGCAGCCAGAGGGGCGGTCTAGGGGGCACCGGGGAGCTGTTTTTT. This codes for CASSQRGGLGGTGELFF.

This chain joins TRBV24-1 and TRBJ2-3; D perhaps matches TRBD2 (6 bases). Germline V gene lookup returns CDR1 KGHDR and CDR2 SFDVKD. The V and J ends lost 5 bases and 1 base respectively, with 15 bases between them. CDR3 length: 16 residues. The CDR3 nucleotides are TGTGCCACCAGTGCGGGAGTAGCGGTACGCACAGATACGCAGTATTTT. Its translation is CATSAGVAVRTDTQYF.

The gene calls are TRBV7-8 and TRBJ2-6; tentatively, D is TRBD1 (5 bases). Germline V gene sequence: CDR1 SGHVS, CDR2 FQNEAQ. This CDR3 has 15 residues. Trimming left V 5 bases short and J 0 bases short, with 8 bases between. This CDR3 reads CASSARDSGANVLTF. CDR3 coding DNA: TGTGCCAGCAGCGCCAGGGACTCTGGGGCCAACGTCCTGACTTTC.

The CDR3 nucleotides read TGCGCCAGCAGCTTGGATACGTACAATGAGCAGTTCTTC. It encodes CASSLDTYNEQFF. The gene calls are TRBV5-1 and TRBJ2-1; D is unclear. V was pared by 0 bases and J by 4 bases, with 5 bases between. The CDR3 has 13 amino acids. Per the germline V gene, CDR1 is SGHRS and CDR2 is YFSETQ.

The J gene is TRBJ1-5, the V gene TRBV6-2 or TRBV6-3; D uncertain. The germline V and J ends were trimmed by 6 bases and 10 bases, with 19 bases remaining between them. The germline V gene has CDR1 MNHEY and CDR2 SVGEGT. This CDR3 region has 14 residues. Here the CDR3 reads CASSPRDLKGPQHF. In DNA, the CDR3 is TGTGCCAGCAGCCCTAGGGATCTTAAAGGCCCCCAGCATTTT.

The rearrangement links TRBV29-1 to TRBJ2-1; TRBD2 might be the D (5 bases). The CDR3 has 13 amino acids. CDR1 and CDR2 (germline): SQVTM, ANQGSEA. Trimming pared 4 bases from V and 8 bases from J, leaving 15 bases between. The CDR3 spells CSVGGRILDEQFF. CDR3 sequence (DNA): TGCAGCGTTGGTGGGAGAATCCTTGATGAGCAGTTCTTC.

The chain recombines TRBV5-1 with TRBJ2-7; 12 nucleotides match TRBD1. CDR1 and CDR2 (germline): SGHRS, YFSETQ. This CDR3 spans 14 amino acids. Trimming took 6 bases from V and 6 from J; bases not matched to a gene: 7. CDR3 nucleotides: TGCGCCAGCAAATCCGGGACAGGGGGCTTCGAGCAGTACTTC. It encodes CASKSGTGGFEQYF.